The 14 T cell receptor beta chains presented below share a single source sample, sequenced in a study of blood T cell repertoires in COVID-19. Libraries were prepared by immunoSEQ multiplex PCR; TCRdb keeps only in-frame clonotypes and omits some of them. The repertoire has fewer than 450,000 clones, 70% to 90% of them found once; the top ten carry more than 2%. Sample: PBMCs or T cells enriched from blood (not recorded which). These TCRs come from a woman aged 40 to 50 with acute COVID-19.

This chain joins TRBV12-5 and TRBJ2-3, with TRBD1 matching 8 bases. The trim removed 6 bases at V and 4 bases at J, leaving 12 bases unmatched. The CDR3 consists of 16 residues. Per germline, CDR1 LGHNT and CDR2 FRNRAP. The DNA for the CDR3 is TGTGCTAGTGGCAAACAACAGGGGGGAGGTTCAGATACGCAGTATTTT. Translating it yields CASGKQQGGGSDTQYF.

This chain joins TRBV30 and TRBJ2-2; a weak D match, TRBD2 (6 bases). The CDR3 has 14 amino acids. Germline V gene sequence: CDR1 GTSNPN, CDR2 SVGIG (reference sequence). Trimming removed 2 bases at V and 5 bases at J, with 12 bases between. The CDR3 DNA sequence: TGTGCCTGGAGTCCCACGGGGGTGACCGGGGAGCTGTTTTTT. Amino acids: CAWSPTGVTGELFF.

This sequence joins TRBV3-1 (or the pseudogene TRBV3-2) and TRBJ1-4; perhaps TRBD1 as D (6 bases). V lost 8 bases and J 4 bases, leaving 17 bases between the germline ends. CDR3 length: 15 amino acids. Germline values: CDR1 LGHDT, CDR2 YNNKEL (reference sequence). The CDR3 reads CASGPSGARNEKLFF. CDR3 nucleotides: TGTGCCAGCGGCCCCTCAGGGGCGCGTAATGAAAAACTGTTTTTT.

J is TRBJ2-7 and V is TRBV5-5, with 8 bases aligning to TRBD1. CDR3 length: 15 residues. V gave up 1 base and J gave up 6 bases; unmatched junction bases: 9. Germline CDR1 reads SGHKS; CDR2 reads YYEKEE (reference sequence). The DNA of the CDR3 is TGTGCCAGCAGCTTGTTTTGGACAGGGAGAAGCGAGCAGTACTTC. Encoded protein: CASSLFWTGRSEQYF.

The genes are TRBV12-5 and TRBJ1-2, with 12 bases lining up with TRBD1. The CDR3 is 17 amino acids. In germline, CDR1 is LGHNT, CDR2 FRNRAP. V lost 0 bases, J lost 6 bases, and 8 bases stayed unmatched. The CDR3 spells CASGLVLMGQGAHGYTF. The CDR3 bases are TGTGCTAGTGGTTTGGTACTTATGGGACAGGGGGCGCATGGCTACACCTTC.

The V call is TRBV5-1, the J call TRBJ1-2, with TRBD1 matching over 9 bases. Germline V CDR1 and CDR2: SGHRS, YFSETQ. The CDR3 is 15 amino acids. The trim removed 2 bases at V and 3 bases at J, leaving 5 bases unmatched. This CDR3 is CASSFGTGLDYGYTF. The CDR3 DNA is TGCGCCAGCAGCTTTGGGACAGGGCTTGACTATGGCTACACCTTC.

The chain combines TRBV5-3 with TRBJ1-5; tentatively, D is TRBD1 (5 bases). TRBV5-3 is an ORF, and what it does is uncertain. The V end lost 0 bases, the J end lost 2 bases, and 15 bases lay between the germline ends. The CDR3 runs 17 residues. The CDR3 nucleotides read TGTGCCAGAAGCTTGGTTCCGGGCAGGGTTGGCAATCAGCCCCAGCATTTT. It specifies CARSLVPGRVGNQPQHF.

This chain connects TRBV19 to TRBJ1-4, with 7 bases aligning to TRBD1. The junction had 8 bases not matched to a gene; V was cut back by 7 bases and J by 6 bases. Germline CDR1 reads LNHDA; CDR2 reads SQIVND (reference sequence). CDR3 length equals 14 residues. The CDR3 loop is CASNQGQPYEKLFF. CDR3 DNA sequence: TGTGCCAGTAACCAGGGACAGCCTTATGAAAAACTGTTTTTT. The variable domain in full, completed from reference TRBV19 and TRBJ1-4, reads DGGITQSPKYLFRKEGQNVTLSCEQNLNHDAMYWYRQDPGQGLRLIYYSQIVNDFQKGDIAEGYSVSREKKESFPLTVTSAQKNPTAFYLCASNQGQPYEKLFFGSGTQLSVL.

The chain combines TRBV19 with TRBJ1-4; weak D call: TRBD1 (6 bases). Per germline, CDR1 LNHDA and CDR2 SQIVND (reference sequence). V lost 5 bases, J lost 6 bases, and 10 bases lay in between. The CDR3 contains 13 residues. In DNA form, the CDR3 reads TGTGCCAGTAGTCAGTGGACAGATGAAAAACTGTTTTTT. Protein product: CASSQWTDEKLFF. The complete variable domain, with remaining parts taken from reference TRBV19 and TRBJ1-4, reads DGGITQSPKYLFRKEGQNVTLSCEQNLNHDAMYWYRQDPGQGLRLIYYSQIVNDFQKGDIAEGYSVSREKKESFPLTVTSAQKNPTAFYLCASSQWTDEKLFFGSGTQLSVL.

The genes are TRBV11-2 and TRBJ1-2, with TRBD1 matching over 12 bases. This CDR3 has 15 amino acids. From germline, CDR1 is SGHAT and CDR2 FQNNGV. The ends lost 5 bases at V and 4 bases at J; junction bases unmatched: 5. CDR3 region: CASSPRDRGLYGYTF. CDR3 sequence (DNA): TGTGCCAGCAGCCCGCGGGACAGGGGGCTCTATGGCTACACCTTC. Based on the CDR3 plus reference TRBV11-2 and TRBJ1-2, the full variable domain is EAGVAQSPRYKIIEKRQSVAFWCNPISGHATLYWYQQILGQGPKLLIQFQNNGVVDDSQLPKDRFSAERLKGVDSTLKIQPAKLEDSAVYLCASSPRDRGLYGYTFGSGTRLTVV.

This rearrangement joins TRBV21-1 to TRBJ1-1; whether TRBD1, the table's D call, matches the DNA was not checked. TRBV21-1 is described as a pseudogene. The CDR3 is 15 amino acids. CDR3 in amino acids: CASSKRGQGGPEAFF. The CDR3 region has the DNA TGTGCCAGCAGCAAACGGGGACAGGGGGGGCCTGAAGCTTTCTTT.

In DNA form, the CDR3 reads TGTGCCAGCAGTTACCCCGGACAGGGGCCTTACTTC. It is translated as CASSYPGQGPYF. This chain links TRBV6-5 with TRBJ2-7; TRBD1 agrees at 9 bases. The CDR3 sequence is 12 residues long. Germline V gene data show CDR1 as MNHEY and CDR2 as SVGAGI. With 2 bases clipped from V and 13 bases from J, the junction kept 6 bases outside the gene matches.

This chain connects TRBV2 to TRBJ1-1; 8 bases align to TRBD1. V shed 7 bases, J shed 4 bases, and the junction held 14 bases outside the gene matches. The CDR3 runs to 16 residues. Germline loops: CDR1 SNHLY, CDR2 FYNNEI. Here the CDR3 DNA reads TGTGCCAGCAAGAAGAATCGAGGACAGGGAGGCACTGAAGCTTTCTTT. Translated: CASKKNRGQGGTEAFF. The full variable domain, rest sourced from reference TRBV2 and TRBJ1-1, is EPEVTQTPSHQVTQMGQEVILRCVPISNHLYFYWYRQILGQKVEFLVSFYNNEISEKSEIFDDQFSVERPDGSNFTLKIRSTKLEDSAMYFCASKKNRGQGGTEAFFGQGTRLTVV.

This chain uses TRBV6-4 with TRBJ1-1, with 7 bases that match TRBD1. CDR3 length: 10 residues. Germline CDR1 MRHNA, CDR2 SNTAGT. V lost 5 bases and J lost 11; bases outside the gene matches: 2. Here the CDR3 reads CASSSGGAFF. CDR3 DNA: TGTGCCAGCAGTTCAGGGGGGGCTTTCTTT.